This record looks at one TCR beta chain sequence and its context. The antigen remains unidentified. The sample is drawn from a study of shared clonotypes between healthy human individuals. For every subset, genomic DNA was evenly distributed across several immunoSEQ plates. Sorted-subset replicate PCRs used about 0.2 ug of genomic DNA. This amount corresponded to tens of thousands of T cell genomes. Here immunoSEQ multiplex PCR was the method, and the copy in TCRdb shows in-frame clones only, minus some. This sample yields 2 million to 2.5 million clones, of which roughly 94% are seen a single time; 0.85% to 1.2% belongs to the top ten. General study findings and limits: Few donors restricted represented genetic and exposure-history diversity. Only blood was sampled; tissue repertoires likely differ.

CD45RO-negative CD8 cells positively selected for CCR7 made up the naive population, which excluded terminally differentiated effector memory CD45RA+ cells. CDR1 MNHEY and CDR2 SMNVEV come from the germline V gene (reference sequence). Trimming pared 8 bases from V and 4 bases from J, leaving 10 bases between. CDR3 length: 12 amino acids. The sequenced material came from naive CD8+ T cells sorted from blood. This TCR was recovered from a man aged 18 to 35 in good health. This chain joins TRBV27 and TRBJ2-3, with D possibly TRBD1 on 5 matching bases. CDR3 region: CASWGLSDTQYF. The CDR3 DNA reads as TGTGCCAGCTGGGGCTTATCAGATACGCAGTATTTT.